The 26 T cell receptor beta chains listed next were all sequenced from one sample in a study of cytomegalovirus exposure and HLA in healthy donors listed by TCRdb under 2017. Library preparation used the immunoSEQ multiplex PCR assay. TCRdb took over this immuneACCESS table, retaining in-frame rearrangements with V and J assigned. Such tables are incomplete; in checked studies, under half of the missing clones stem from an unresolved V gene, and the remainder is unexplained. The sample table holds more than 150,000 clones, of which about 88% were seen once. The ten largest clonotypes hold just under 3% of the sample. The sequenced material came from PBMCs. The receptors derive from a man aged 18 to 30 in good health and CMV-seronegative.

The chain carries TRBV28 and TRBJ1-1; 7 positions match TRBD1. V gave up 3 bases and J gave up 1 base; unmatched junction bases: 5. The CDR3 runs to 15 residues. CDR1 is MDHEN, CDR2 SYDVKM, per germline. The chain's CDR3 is CASSFSGQQNTEAFF. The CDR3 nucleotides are TGTGCCAGCAGTTTTTCGGGACAGCAGAACACTGAAGCTTTCTTT.

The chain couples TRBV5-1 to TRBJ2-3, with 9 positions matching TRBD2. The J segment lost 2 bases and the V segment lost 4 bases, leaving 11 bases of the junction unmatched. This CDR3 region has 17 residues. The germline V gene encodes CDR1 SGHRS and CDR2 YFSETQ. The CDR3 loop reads CASSPPRLAGNTDTQYF. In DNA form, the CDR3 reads TGCGCCAGCAGCCCGCCGCGTCTAGCGGGGAACACAGATACGCAGTATTTT.

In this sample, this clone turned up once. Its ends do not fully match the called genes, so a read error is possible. The CDR3, as DNA: TGTGCCAGCAGCTTAGTTCGTGACGACTTACTCTTC. Protein: CASSLVRDDLLF. The chain couples TRBV7-6 to TRBJ2-1; D gene ambiguous. CDR1 SGHVS and CDR2 FNYEAQ come from the germline V gene. The CDR3 covers 12 residues.

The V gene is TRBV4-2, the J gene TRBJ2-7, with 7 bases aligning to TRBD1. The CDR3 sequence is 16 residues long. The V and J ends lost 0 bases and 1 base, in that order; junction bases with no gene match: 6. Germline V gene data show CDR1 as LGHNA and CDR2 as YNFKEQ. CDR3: CASSQDGQAISYEQYF. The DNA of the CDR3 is TGTGCCAGCAGCCAAGACGGACAGGCGATATCCTACGAGCAGTACTTC.

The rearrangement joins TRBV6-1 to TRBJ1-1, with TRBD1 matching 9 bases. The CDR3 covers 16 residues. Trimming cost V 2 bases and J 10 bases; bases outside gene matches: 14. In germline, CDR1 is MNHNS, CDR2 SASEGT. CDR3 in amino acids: CASSESTYDTGGRAFF. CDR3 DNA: TGTGCCAGCAGTGAATCCACCTACGATACAGGGGGCCGAGCTTTCTTT.

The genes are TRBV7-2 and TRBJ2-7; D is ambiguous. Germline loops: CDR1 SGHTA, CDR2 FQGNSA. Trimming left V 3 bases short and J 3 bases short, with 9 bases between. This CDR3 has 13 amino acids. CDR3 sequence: CASSFVPVYEQYF. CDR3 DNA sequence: TGTGCCAGCAGCTTTGTCCCTGTCTACGAGCAGTACTTC.

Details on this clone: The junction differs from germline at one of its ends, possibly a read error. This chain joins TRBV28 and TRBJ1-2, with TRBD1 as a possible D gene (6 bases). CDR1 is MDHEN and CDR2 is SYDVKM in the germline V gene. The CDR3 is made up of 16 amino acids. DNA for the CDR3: TGTGCCAGCGGTTTTTCGACAGGATTCCTCTGGGTGGGCTACACCTTC. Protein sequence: CASGFSTGFLWVGYTF.

The CDR3 nucleotides read TGTGCCAGCAGTGAGCGGTACGAGCAGTACGTC. Its protein is CASSERYEQYV. V and J are TRBV2 and TRBJ2-7; D gene uncertain. This CDR3 comprises 11 residues. Germline CDR1 SNHLY, CDR2 FYNNEI. V lost 3 bases, J lost 4 bases, and 4 bases lay in between.

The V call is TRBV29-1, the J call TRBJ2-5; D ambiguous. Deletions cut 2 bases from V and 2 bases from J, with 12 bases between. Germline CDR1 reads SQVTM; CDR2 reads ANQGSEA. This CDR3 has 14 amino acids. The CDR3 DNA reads TGCAGCGTTGAAATGGCGGCAGCTCAAGAGACCCAGTACTTC. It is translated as CSVEMAAAQETQYF.

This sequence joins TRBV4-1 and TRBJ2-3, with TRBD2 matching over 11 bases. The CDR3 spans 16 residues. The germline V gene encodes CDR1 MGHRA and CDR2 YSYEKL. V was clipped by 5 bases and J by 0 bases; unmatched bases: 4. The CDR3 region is CASSVLAGASTDTQYF. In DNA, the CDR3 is TGCGCCAGCAGCGTACTAGCGGGGGCCAGCACAGATACGCAGTATTTT.

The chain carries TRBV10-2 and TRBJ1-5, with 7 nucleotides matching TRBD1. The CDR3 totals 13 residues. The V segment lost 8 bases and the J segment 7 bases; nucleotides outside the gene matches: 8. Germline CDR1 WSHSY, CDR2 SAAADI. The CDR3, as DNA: TGCGCCAGCTCCGACAGGGACGGCCAGCCCCAGCATTTT. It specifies CASSDRDGQPQHF.

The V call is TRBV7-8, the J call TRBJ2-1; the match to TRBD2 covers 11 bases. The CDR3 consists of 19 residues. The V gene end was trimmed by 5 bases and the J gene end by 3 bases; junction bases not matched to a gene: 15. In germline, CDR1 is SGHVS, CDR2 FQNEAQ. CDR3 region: CASSEGTRLAGIGYNEQFF. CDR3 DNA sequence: TGTGCCAGCAGCGAAGGAACTAGACTAGCGGGAATTGGCTACAATGAGCAGTTCTTC.

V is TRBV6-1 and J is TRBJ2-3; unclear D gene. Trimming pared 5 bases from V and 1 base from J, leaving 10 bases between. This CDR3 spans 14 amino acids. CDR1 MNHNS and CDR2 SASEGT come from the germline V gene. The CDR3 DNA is TGTGCCAGCAGTCAAAACTTGGGCACAGATACGCAGTATTTT. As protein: CASSQNLGTDTQYF.

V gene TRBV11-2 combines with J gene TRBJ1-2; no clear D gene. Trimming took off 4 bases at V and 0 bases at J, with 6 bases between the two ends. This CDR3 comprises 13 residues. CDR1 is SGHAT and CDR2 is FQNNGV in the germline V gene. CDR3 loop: CASSYLANYGYTF. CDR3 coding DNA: TGTGCCAGCAGCTACCTAGCTAACTATGGCTACACCTTC.

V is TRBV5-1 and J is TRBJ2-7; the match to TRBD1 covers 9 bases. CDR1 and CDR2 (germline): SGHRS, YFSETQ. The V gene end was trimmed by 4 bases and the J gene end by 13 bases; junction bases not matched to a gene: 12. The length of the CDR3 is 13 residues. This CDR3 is CASSQKDRGGQYV. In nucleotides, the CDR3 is TGCGCCAGCAGCCAGAAGGACAGGGGAGGTCAATACGTC.

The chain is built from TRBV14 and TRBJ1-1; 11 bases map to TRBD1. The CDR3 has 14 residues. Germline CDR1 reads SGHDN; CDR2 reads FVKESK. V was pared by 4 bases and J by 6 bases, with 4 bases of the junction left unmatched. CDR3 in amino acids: CASSPDRGQAEAFF. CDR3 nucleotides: TGTGCCAGCAGCCCGGACAGGGGGCAGGCTGAAGCTTTCTTT.

Written as DNA, the CDR3 is TGTGCCAGCAGTTACTCGTTCGATCAGCCCCAGCATTTT. Translated: CASSYSFDQPQHF. This chain joins TRBV6-5 and TRBJ1-5; D unresolved. Trimming removed 0 bases from V and 5 bases from J, with 5 bases in between. The CDR3 extends over 13 amino acids. Germline CDR1 MNHEY, CDR2 SVGAGI.

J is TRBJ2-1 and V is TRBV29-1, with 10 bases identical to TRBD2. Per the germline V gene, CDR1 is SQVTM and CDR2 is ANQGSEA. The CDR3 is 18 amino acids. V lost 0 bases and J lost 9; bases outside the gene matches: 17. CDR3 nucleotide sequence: TGCAGCGTTGAAGATCCCGGGGACCCTAGCGGGAGTAGTGCTGAGCAGTTCTTC. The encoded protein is CSVEDPGDPSGSSAEQFF.

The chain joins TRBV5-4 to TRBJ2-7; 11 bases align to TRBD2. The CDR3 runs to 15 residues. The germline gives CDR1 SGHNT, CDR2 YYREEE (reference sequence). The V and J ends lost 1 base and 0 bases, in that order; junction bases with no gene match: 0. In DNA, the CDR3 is TGTGCCAGCAGCTTGACTAGCGGGAGCTCCTACGAGCAGTACTTC. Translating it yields CASSLTSGSSYEQYF. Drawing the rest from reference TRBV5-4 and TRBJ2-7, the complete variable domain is ETGVTQSPTHLIKTRGQQVTLRCSSQSGHNTVSWYQQALGQGPQFIFQYYREEENGRGNFPPRFSGLQFPNYSSELNVNALELDDSALYLCASSLTSGSSYEQYFGPGTRLTVT.

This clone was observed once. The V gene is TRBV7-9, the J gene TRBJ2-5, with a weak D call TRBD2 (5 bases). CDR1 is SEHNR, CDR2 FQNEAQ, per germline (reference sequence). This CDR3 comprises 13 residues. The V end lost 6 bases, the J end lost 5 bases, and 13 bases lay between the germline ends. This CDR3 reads CASRGGRGETQYF. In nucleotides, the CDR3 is TGTGCCAGCAGGGGTGGAAGAGGGGAGACCCAGTACTTC.

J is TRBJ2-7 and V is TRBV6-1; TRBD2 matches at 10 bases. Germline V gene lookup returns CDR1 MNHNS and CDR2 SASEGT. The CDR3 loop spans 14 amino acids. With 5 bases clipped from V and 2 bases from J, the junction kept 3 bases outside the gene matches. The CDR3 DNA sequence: TGTGCCAGCAGTTTAGCGGGAGGTACCTACGAGCAGTACTTC. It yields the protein CASSLAGGTYEQYF.

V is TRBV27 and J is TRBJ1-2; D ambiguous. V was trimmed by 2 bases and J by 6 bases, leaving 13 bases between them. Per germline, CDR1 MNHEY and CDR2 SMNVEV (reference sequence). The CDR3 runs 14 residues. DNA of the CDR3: TGTGCCAGCAGTTTAATTGAGGGCGGTCATGGCTACACCTTC. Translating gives CASSLIEGGHGYTF.

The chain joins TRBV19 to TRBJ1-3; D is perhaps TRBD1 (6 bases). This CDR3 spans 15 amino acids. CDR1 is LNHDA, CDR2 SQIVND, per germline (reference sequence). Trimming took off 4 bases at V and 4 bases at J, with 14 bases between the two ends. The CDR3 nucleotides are TGTGCCAGTAGTACAATAACAGGGTTCGGAAACACCATATATTTT. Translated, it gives CASSTITGFGNTIYF. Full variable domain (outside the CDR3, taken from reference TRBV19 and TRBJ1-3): DGGITQSPKYLFRKEGQNVTLSCEQNLNHDAMYWYRQDPGQGLRLIYYSQIVNDFQKGDIAEGYSVSREKKESFPLTVTSAQKNPTAFYLCASSTITGFGNTIYFGEGSWLTVV.

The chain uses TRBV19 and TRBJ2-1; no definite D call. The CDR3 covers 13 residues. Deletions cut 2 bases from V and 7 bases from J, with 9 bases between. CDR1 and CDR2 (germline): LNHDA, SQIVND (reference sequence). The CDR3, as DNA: TGTGCCAGTAGTATATTAGTCGCAAATGAGCAGTTCTTC. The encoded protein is CASSILVANEQFF. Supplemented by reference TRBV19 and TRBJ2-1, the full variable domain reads DGGITQSPKYLFRKEGQNVTLSCEQNLNHDAMYWYRQDPGQGLRLIYYSQIVNDFQKGDIAEGYSVSREKKESFPLTVTSAQKNPTAFYLCASSILVANEQFFGPGTRLTVL.

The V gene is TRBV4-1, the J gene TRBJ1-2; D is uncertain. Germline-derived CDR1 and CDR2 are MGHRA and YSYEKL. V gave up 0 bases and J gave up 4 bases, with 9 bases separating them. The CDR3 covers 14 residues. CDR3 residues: CASSQDGGFYGYTF. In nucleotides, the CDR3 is TGCGCCAGCAGCCAAGATGGAGGATTCTATGGCTACACCTTC.

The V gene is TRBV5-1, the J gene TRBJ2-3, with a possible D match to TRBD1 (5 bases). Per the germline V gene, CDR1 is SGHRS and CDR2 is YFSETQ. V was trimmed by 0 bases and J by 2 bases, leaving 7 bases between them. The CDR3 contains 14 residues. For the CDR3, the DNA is TGCGCCAGCAGCTTGGGGGGCAACACAGATACGCAGTATTTT. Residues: CASSLGGNTDTQYF. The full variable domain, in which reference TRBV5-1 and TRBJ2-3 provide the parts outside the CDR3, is KAGVTQTPRYLIKTRGQQVTLSCSPISGHRSVSWYQQTPGQGLQFLFEYFSETQRNKGNFPGRFSGRQFSNSRSEMNVSTLELGDSALYLCASSLGGNTDTQYFGPGTRLTVL.